This entry is about one T cell receptor (beta chain). The V and J ends lost 0 bases and 0 bases, in that order; junction bases with no gene match: 2. Per germline, CDR1 MNHNY and CDR2 SVGAGI (reference sequence). The CDR3 covers 16 residues. TCRdb ran MiXCR on the RT-PCR reads and lists one entry per CDR3 protein. The sample records hundreds of thousands of distinct CDR3 sequences, 13% to 15% being singletons. The sequencing input was memory CD4+ T cells from blood. The clonotype was recovered from a female donor in good health, serving as a healthy control. The gene calls are TRBV6-6 and TRBJ1-3, with 7 bases that match TRBD1. The CDR3 DNA reads TGTGCCAGCAGTTACTCGACAGGGAGCTCTGGAAACACCATATATTTT. It is translated as CASSYSTGSSGNTIYF.